This T cell receptor beta chain was identified during a study of blood T cell repertoires in COVID-19. Background on the study: T cells, B-cell-depleted T cells, or PBMCs provided the cDNA or gDNA that served as material.

Here immunoSEQ multiplex PCR was the method, and the copy in TCRdb shows in-frame clones only, minus some. The data show hundreds of thousands of clones, with roughly 84% seen just once and approximately 18% held by the top ten. This clonotype originated in a woman of 80 years or more with active or convalescent COVID-19. What was sequenced was peripheral blood.

The CDR3: CASSPTPGLAPFNEQFF. For the CDR3, the DNA is TGTGCCAGCAGCCCGACACCCGGGCTAGCACCCTTCAATGAGCAGTTCTTC. The V gene is TRBV14, the J gene TRBJ2-1; possibly TRBD2 for D (5 bases). Germline V gene sequence: CDR1 SGHDN, CDR2 FVKESK. This CDR3 has 17 residues. V lost 4 bases and J 6 bases, leaving 22 bases between the germline ends. The whole variable domain, filled in from reference TRBV14 and TRBJ2-1, reads EAGVTQFPSHSVIEKGQTVTLRCDPISGHDNLYWYRRVMGKEIKFLLHFVKESKQDESGMPNNRFLAERTGGTYSTLKVQPAELEDSGVYFCASSPTPGLAPFNEQFFGPGTRLTVL.